These 10 T cell receptor beta chains share one sample of origin, sequenced in a study of T cell changes during pregnancy in multiple sclerosis. Here immunoSEQ multiplex PCR was the method, and the copy in TCRdb shows in-frame clones only, minus some. The data show tens of thousands of clones, roughly 91% seen once. The sample consisted of peripheral blood, taken after pregnancy. The receptors derive from a female donor in good health, enrolled as a control in a pregnancy study.

This sequence joins TRBV2 and TRBJ1-1; D is possibly TRBD1 (6 bases). In germline, CDR1 is SNHLY, CDR2 FYNNEI. V was trimmed by 3 bases and J by 7 bases, leaving 15 bases between them. The CDR3 spans 14 residues. The CDR3 loop is CASSEGGLADEAFF. The CDR3 nucleotides are TGTGCCAGCAGTGAGGGGGGGCTGGCCGATGAAGCTTTCTTT.

The CDR3 spells CASSSGGERAFF. CDR3 nucleotide sequence: TGTGCCAGCAGTTCCGGAGGTGAGCGTGCTTTCTTT. The chain combines TRBV6-5 with TRBJ1-1; D is unclear. V was cut by 4 bases and J by 11 bases, with 14 bases left in between. The germline V gene has CDR1 MNHEY and CDR2 SVGAGI. The CDR3 is 12 amino acids.

The rearrangement uses TRBV7-2 and TRBJ1-2; D is unclear. V lost 0 bases, J lost 8 bases, and 10 bases lay in between. This CDR3 spans 13 amino acids. Germline V gene data show CDR1 as SGHTA and CDR2 as FQGNSA. The CDR3 DNA is TGTGCCAGCAGCTTAGCTGGGCTTGGGGGCTACACCTTC. Translated: CASSLAGLGGYTF.

The V and J genes are TRBV11-3 and TRBJ1-1; a possible D gene is TRBD1 (6 bases). Trimming pared 2 bases from V and 7 bases from J, leaving 14 bases between. The CDR3 covers 14 residues. CDR1 SGHNT and CDR2 YENEEA come from the germline V gene. The CDR3 coding sequence is TGTGCCAGCAGCTTATCGAGGACAGCCCTTGAAGCTTTCTTT. This gives the protein CASSLSRTALEAFF.

The chain couples TRBV19 to TRBJ2-7; TRBD2 matches at 7 bases. The CDR3 contains 16 residues. CDR1 and CDR2 (germline): LNHDA, SQIVND (reference sequence). Losses at the gene ends were 3 bases for V and 0 bases for J; bases not matched to a gene: 8. The CDR3 bases are TGTGCCAGTAGTATGCGGCATCGGACTAGCTCCTACGAGCAGTACTTC. Translated, it gives CASSMRHRTSSYEQYF.

V and J are TRBV7-2 and TRBJ2-5; D may be TRBD2 (6 bases). The germline V and J ends were trimmed by 2 bases and 5 bases, with 21 bases remaining between them. The CDR3 has 17 residues. Germline V lookup: CDR1 SGHTA, CDR2 FQGNSA. This CDR3 reads CASSLLTSDPARETQYF. The DNA for the CDR3 is TGTGCCAGCAGCTTATTGACTAGTGACCCTGCTCGTGAGACCCAGTACTTC.

The chain employs TRBV10-2 and TRBJ2-7; 7 bases are shared with TRBD1. The J segment lost 6 bases and the V segment lost 7 bases, leaving 15 bases of the junction unmatched. The CDR3 loop spans 15 amino acids. The V gene's germline CDR1 is WSHSY and CDR2 SAAADI. As DNA, the CDR3 is TGCGCCAGCACTCCGCCCGGGACAGCCCTCGGCGAGCAGTACTTC. This translates into CASTPPGTALGEQYF.

DNA of the CDR3: TGTGCCAGCAGCCAAGGAATTGGCGGGGGTTTCACAGATACGCAGTATTTT. It is translated as CASSQGIGGGFTDTQYF. The V and J genes are TRBV4-2 and TRBJ2-3, with 7 positions matching TRBD2. Looked up from germline, CDR1 is LGHNA and CDR2 is YNFKEQ. J lost 2 bases, V lost 1 base, and 9 bases had no gene match. The CDR3 is 17 amino acids.

V and J are TRBV10-3 and TRBJ1-1, with D possibly being TRBD1 (5 bases). There are 18 residues in the CDR3. V shed 2 bases and J shed 5 bases, with 24 bases lying between them. Germline V gives CDR1 ENHRY, CDR2 SYGVKD. In DNA form, the CDR3 reads TGTGCCATCAGTGAGCTACAGGACAACTCCCTGGGAGGGACTGAAGCTTTCTTT. This gives the protein CAISELQDNSLGGTEAFF.

J is TRBJ1-2 and V is TRBV2, with 7 bases aligning to TRBD1. This CDR3 spans 12 amino acids. The germline V gene has CDR1 SNHLY and CDR2 FYNNEI. V lost 5 bases to trimming and J lost 8 bases; unmatched junction nucleotides: 5. The CDR3 coding sequence is TGTGCCAGCAGTTCAGGGGGAGAGGGCTACACCTTC. This sequence encodes CASSSGGEGYTF.